The text below deals with one T cell receptor beta chain. The antigen it binds to is not known. No per-base quality is available; no much larger clone lies one base away. This sample was included in a study of Ad26.COV2.S vaccination and SARS-CoV-2 variants (dated by TCRdb to the early 2020s). General notes on the study: Donors in the vaccine arm were drawn from COV1001, a multicentre, randomized, double-blind, placebo-controlled phase I-IIa trial testing Ad26.COV2.S in healthy adults. The specificity and breadth of SARS-CoV-2-reactive T cell receptors after Ad26.COV2.S vaccination were assessed by TCRbeta repertoire sequencing. A total of around 32 samples were included in the TCR-sequenced set, comprising roughly 19 Ad26.COV2.S vaccine recipients, 5 placebo recipients and 8 SARS-CoV-2 convalescent individuals. Ad26.COV2.S was administered intramuscularly at a dose of 5x10^10 or 1x10^11 viral particles, either as one shot or as two shots given 56 days apart. Participants in the trial were split at random into five groups of five each, receiving low-dose or high-dose Ad26.COV2.S once or twice, or else placebo on both occasions. Blinding of investigators to trial group allocation was maintained during experiments and outcome assessment.

What the work shows at the level of the full study, not this receptor alone: Substantial breadth of spike-specific CD8+ and CD4+ T cell responses was reported after vaccination. The authors noted that total T cell responses may have been underestimated by the TCR breadth and depth analyses. Compared with placebo recipients, Ad26.COV2.S recipients showed higher spike-specific TCR breadth (P = 0.0014). The study was not powered for comparison of responses between vaccine doses or regimens. Comparable non-spike TCR breadth was observed between vaccine and placebo recipients, consistent with only spike being contained in the vaccine.

Trimming takes 5 bases from V and 10 bases from J, and the germline ends sit 24 bases apart. CDR1 and CDR2 were assigned from the germline V gene (reference sequence) as SEHNR and FQNEAQ. Reading from cysteine to phenylalanine, the CDR3 counts 17 amino acids. Only the CDR3 portion is preserved as DNA: 51 bases, with reading frame beginning at the first base. The treatment or condition label here, explained by the study, means: 15 to 20 received Ad26.COV2.S at low or high dose, single or two shots; about 5 received placebo; per-sample allocation not given. Repertoires of vaccine and placebo recipients were sequenced from samples collected on day 63 after the first injection. In Cohort 1b, about 27 adults aged 18-55 years were enrolled at a single site in Boston, USA, between 29 July and 7 August 2020. Ad26.COV2.S was a replication-incompetent adenovirus type 26 vector that expressed a prefusion-stabilized SARS-CoV-2 spike protein derived from the original Wuhan strain.

TCRbeta CDR3 regions were sequenced with the immunoSEQ Assay. After extraction, genomic DNA underwent amplification by bias-controlled multiplex PCR, followed by high-throughput sequencing. Concerning the study's data processing: To quantify the absolute abundance of every unique TCRbeta CDR3 region, sequences were collapsed and filtered. Usable DNA was measured by amplifying reference genes present in all nucleated cells, and TCRbeta template counts were normalized to that usable DNA to estimate T cell fraction. Repertoire TCRs were annotated as SARS-CoV-2-specific when V gene, CDR3 amino acid sequence and J gene were exactly matched to a known reactive TCR set. The reference SARS-CoV-2 TCR set came from MIRA and was filtered for enrichment in COVID-19-positive ImmuneCODE repertoires, removing public or cross-reactive TCRs. Using the MIRA antigens, annotated TCRs were further analysed by specific ORF or by position within an ORF. Depth was the summed frequency of annotated unique rearrangements, while breadth was defined as annotated unique rearrangements over total unique productive rearrangements. Group comparisons of TCR breadth used two-sided Wilcoxon rank-sum tests. The immuneACCESS repertoire file appears here via TCRdb, limited to in-frame rearrangements. These files lack a portion of the clones; in checked studies, under half of the deficit traces to unresolved V genes, and the cause of the others is not known. The V and J calls and clone size are taken from that table; D and trimming were inferred from the DNA. This sample lists about 320,000 clones; roughly 90% were detected once. The ten largest clones capture roughly 6% of the sample.

The sequences come from peripheral blood, collected in a trial of Ad26.COV2.S vaccine versus placebo. The sequence joins TRBV7-9 to TRBJ1-6; a tentative D call is TRBD1 (6 bases match). The clonotype was recovered from a person aged 18-60 years who received the Ad26.COV2.S COVID-19 vaccine or a placebo. CDR3 sequence: CASSPNLSGASRSPLHF. The DNA sequence is as follows: TGTGCCAGCAGCCCAAATCTATCAGGGGCTTCAAGGTCACCCCTCCACTTT. The reference TRBV7-9 and TRBJ1-6 proteins fill in what lies around the CDR3, so the full variable domain reads DTGVSQNPRHKITKRGQNVTFRCDPISEHNRLYWYRQTLGQGPEFLTYFQNEAQLEKSRLLSDRFSAERPKGSFSTLEIQRTEQGDSAMYLCASSPNLSGASRSPLHFGNGTRLTVT.